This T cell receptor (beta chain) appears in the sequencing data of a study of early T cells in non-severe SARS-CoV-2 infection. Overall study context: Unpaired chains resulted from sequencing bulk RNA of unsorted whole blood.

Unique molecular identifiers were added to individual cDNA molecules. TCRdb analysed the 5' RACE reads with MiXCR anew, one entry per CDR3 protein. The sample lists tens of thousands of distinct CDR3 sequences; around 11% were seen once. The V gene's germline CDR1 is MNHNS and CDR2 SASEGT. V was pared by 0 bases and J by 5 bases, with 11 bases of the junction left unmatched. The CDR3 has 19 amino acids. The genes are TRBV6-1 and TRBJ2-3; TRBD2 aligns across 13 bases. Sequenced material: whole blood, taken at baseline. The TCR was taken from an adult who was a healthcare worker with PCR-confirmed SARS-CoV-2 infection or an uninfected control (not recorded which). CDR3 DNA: TGTGCCAGCAGTGAAGCGCAAGTCACTAGCGGGGGGGCCTTAGATACGCAGTATTTT. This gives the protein CASSEAQVTSGGALDTQYF.